This T cell receptor beta chain came from a study of long-term antiretroviral therapy in people with HIV. There are 15 residues in the CDR3. The trim removed 5 bases at V and 0 bases at J, leaving 3 bases unmatched. CDR1 and CDR2 from the germline V gene are SEHNR and FQNEAQ (reference sequence). Assay version v3.0 of immunoSEQ was used, and it was run at survey level. Measured with immunoSEQ multiplex PCR; TCRdb has only the in-frame clones, and not every one. Counted here are 20,000 to 25,000 clones, roughly 88% occurring once; the ten biggest clones make up 8.8%. About this clone: Its cognate antigen is unknown.

Broader study findings: Whereas controls had wider CDR3 length ranges, HIV repertoires had narrower ones. Documentation of ART adherence, viral resistance or therapy changes was absent. Dominant in the repertoire at all time points were clones expanded before ART.

Material: unsorted PBMCs, obtained 1.2 years after starting antiretroviral therapy. The gene calls are TRBV7-9 and TRBJ1-5, with 8 bases lining up with TRBD1. The clonotype originates from a middle-aged woman with HIV. The CDR3 protein is CASSRQGNSNQPQHF. The CDR3 DNA reads as TGTGCCAGCAGCCGACAGGGGAATAGCAATCAGCCCCAGCATTTT.